A selection of T cell receptor beta chains follows, all from one sample in a study of regulatory T cells in long-lasting Graves disease. TCRdb reprocessed the multiplex PCR reads via MiXCR and lists one record per CDR3 protein. The sample contains about 500,000 distinct CDR3 sequences, more than 10% of which appear only once. The same data also contributed to another study, on T cells in Graves' hyperthyroidism and ophthalmopathy.

The input for sequencing was peripheral blood mononuclear cells (PBMCs), taken at new diagnosis, from a patient treated with antithyroid drugs. The origin of the receptors is a woman between 25 and 40 years old with Graves disease. The CDR3 runs from the conserved cysteine through the conserved F or W. D genes are given only for firm matches. The listing skips clone size in some rows; elsewhere it reads once, few, many or a size class.

J: TRBJ2-5; size: many; V: TRBV4-1; D: .; DNA: TGCACCAGCAGCCAACCGAAGCTCGGACAGTCCCAAGAGACCCAGTACTTC; CDR3: CTSSQPKLGQSQETQYF
J: TRBJ1-5; size: few; V: TRBV25-1; D: .; DNA: TGTGCCAGCAGTGATGGACGGGGGGTTCAGCCCCAGCATTTT; CDR3: CASSDGRGVQPQHF
J: TRBJ2-1; size: few; V: TRBV18; D: .; DNA: TGTGCCAGCTCACGAAATCTTCCGGGAAGCTCCTACAATGAGCAGTTCTTC; CDR3: CASSRNLPGSSYNEQFF
J: TRBJ2-2; size: .; V: TRBV28; D: .; DNA: TGTGCCGATCAGGCCACGAACACCGGGGAGCTGTTTTTT; CDR3: CADQATNTGELFF
J: TRBJ2-1; size: many; V: TRBV2; D: TRBD2; DNA: TGTGCCAGCAGCGGGACTAGCGAACGTAATGAGCAGTTCTTC; CDR3: CASSGTSERNEQFF
J: TRBJ2-3; size: .; V: TRBV20-1; D: TRBD1; DNA: TGCAGTGGGCAGGGGGCTGGCACATCTACGCAGTATTTT; CDR3: CSGQGAGTSTQYF
J: TRBJ1-3; size: many; V: TRBV7-8; D: .; DNA: TGTGCCAGCAGCTTAGAAGTTTACTCTGGAAACACCATATATTTT; CDR3: CASSLEVYSGNTIYF
J: TRBJ2-1; size: many; V: TRBV28; D: TRBD1; DNA: TGTGCCAGCAAACGGGACAGCCGTTCCTACAATGAGCAGTTCTTC; CDR3: CASKRDSRSYNEQFF
J: TRBJ2-5; size: .; V: TRBV7-2; D: .; DNA: TGTGCCAGCAGCTTAGCGGGGCAGATCTTAGGGACCCAGTACTTC; CDR3: CASSLAGQILGTQYF
J: TRBJ2-7; size: once; V: TRBV4-1; D: .; DNA: TGCGCCAGCAGCCCAGCCCCCCCGGGCACCACCTACGAGCAGTACTTC; CDR3: CASSPAPPGTTYEQYF
J: TRBJ2-1; size: few; V: TRBV12-3/TRBV12-4; D: .; DNA: TGTGCCAGCAGCCTAGCGACCCTCAATGAGCAGTTCTTC; CDR3: CASSLATLNEQFF
J: TRBJ2-1; size: .; V: TRBV2; D: TRBD2; DNA: TGTGCCAGCAGAGGGACTAGCGGGAGACCCTATAACAATGAGCAGTTCTTC; CDR3: CASRGTSGRPYNNEQFF
J: TRBJ2-1; size: few; V: TRBV9; D: TRBD2; DNA: TGTGCCAGCGGGGAGAGGGGAGGGCCCATTGGCAATGAGCAGTTCTTC; CDR3: CASGERGGPIGNEQFF
J: TRBJ1-3; size: many; V: TRBV6-1; D: .; DNA: TGTGCCAGCAGCGGCAGGACAGCAGGAAACACCATATATTTT; CDR3: CASSGRTAGNTIYF
J: TRBJ2-5; size: many; V: TRBV20-1; D: .; DNA: TGCAGTGCTAGAGATCTTCGTGGACAAGAGACCCAGTACTTC; CDR3: CSARDLRGQETQYF
J: TRBJ2-3; size: .; V: TRBV4-3; D: TRBD2; DNA: TGCGCCAGCAGCCGAGCCACTAGCGCCTTCCGCACAGATACGCAGTATTTT; CDR3: CASSRATSAFRTDTQYF
J: TRBJ1-1; size: many; V: TRBV2; D: .; DNA: TGTGCCAGCCCACCTCCTACCGAAGCTTTCTTT; CDR3: CASPPPTEAFF
J: TRBJ1-5; size: .; V: TRBV12-3/TRBV12-4; D: TRBD1; DNA: TGTGCCAGCAGTTTCCGGACAGGGGGCGATCAGCCCCAGCATTTT; CDR3: CASSFRTGGDQPQHF
J: TRBJ1-2; size: few; V: TRBV24-1; D: TRBD1; DNA: TGTGCCACCAGTGATCACAGGGGTTTAGGTGGCTACACCTTC; CDR3: CATSDHRGLGGYTF
J: TRBJ1-3; size: .; V: TRBV20-1; D: .; DNA: TGCAGTGCTAGCCCCTACGTTGGACCGAGCTCTGGAAACACCATATATTTT; CDR3: CSASPYVGPSSGNTIYF
J: TRBJ2-7; size: few; V: TRBV6-1; D: .; DNA: TGTGCCAGCAGCTTTCGTCCCTTCGGACCGCGCTCATTCTACGAGCAGTACTTC; CDR3: CASSFRPFGPRSFYEQYF
J: TRBJ2-1; size: few; V: TRBV6-2/TRBV6-3; D: TRBD1; DNA: TGTGCCAGCAGACACGACAGGGGGATATACAATGAGCAGTTCTTC; CDR3: CASRHDRGIYNEQFF
J: TRBJ2-7; size: many; V: TRBV28; D: .; DNA: TGTGCCAGCAGTTGGGGGATTGAGGAGTACGAGCAGTACTTC; CDR3: CASSWGIEEYEQYF
J: TRBJ1-2; size: many; V: TRBV5-1; D: .; DNA: TGCGCCAGCAGCTGGTACAGATGGGGCTCGAACTATGGCTACACCTTC; CDR3: CASSWYRWGSNYGYTF
J: TRBJ1-1; size: many; V: TRBV20-1; D: .; DNA: TGCAGTGCTAGAGGTGGTCGCTCCGGGACTGAAGCTTTCTTT; CDR3: CSARGGRSGTEAFF
J: TRBJ2-5; size: many; V: TRBV7-7; D: .; DNA: TGTGCTAGCAGCCGGAATAGGGAAGAGACCCAGTACTTC; CDR3: CASSRNREETQYF
J: TRBJ1-1; size: few; V: TRBV27; D: .; DNA: TGTGCCAGCAGTCACGGGGGGGGCGCAGGTTCTGAAGCTTTCTTT; CDR3: CASSHGGGAGSEAFF
J: TRBJ2-2; size: .; V: TRBV7-9; D: .; DNA: TGTGCCAGCAGCGGGATCGGACACTGGAACACCGGGGAGCTGTTTTTT; CDR3: CASSGIGHWNTGELFF
J: TRBJ1-5; size: many; V: TRBV6-1; D: TRBD1; DNA: TGTGCCAGCAGCCCGGACAGGGTGCAGCCCCAGCATTTT; CDR3: CASSPDRVQPQHF
J: TRBJ1-2; size: few; V: TRBV5-5; D: TRBD1; DNA: TGTGCCAGCAGCTTCTCCGGGACAGGGGAGAATGGCTACACCTTC; CDR3: CASSFSGTGENGYTF
J: TRBJ2-3; size: .; V: TRBV19; D: .; DNA: TGTGCCAGTAGTGAGGGGACGTTTACAGATACGCAGTATTTT; CDR3: CASSEGTFTDTQYF
J: TRBJ2-2; size: few; V: TRBV20-1; D: TRBD2; DNA: TGCAGTGCTCTGGGGGGACTAGTGGACACCGGGGAGCTGTTTTTT; CDR3: CSALGGLVDTGELFF
J: TRBJ2-7; size: .; V: TRBV6-5; D: .; DNA: TGTGCCAGCAGTTATGGTGCCGCGGACCCAGCCTACGAGCAGTACTTC; CDR3: CASSYGAADPAYEQYF
J: TRBJ2-7; size: many; V: TRBV4-3; D: TRBD1; DNA: TGCGCCAGCAGCCGATTGGTCGACAGGGAGATGTACTTC; CDR3: CASSRLVDREMYF
J: TRBJ1-5; size: few; V: TRBV30; D: .; DNA: TGTGCCTGGAGTGTGGGGGGTCGAGGGCCCCAGCATTTT; CDR3: CAWSVGGRGPQHF
J: TRBJ1-1; size: few; V: TRBV5-4; D: .; DNA: TGTGCCAGCAGCTTGAGGGGGTCCGGCACTGAAGCTTTCTTT; CDR3: CASSLRGSGTEAFF